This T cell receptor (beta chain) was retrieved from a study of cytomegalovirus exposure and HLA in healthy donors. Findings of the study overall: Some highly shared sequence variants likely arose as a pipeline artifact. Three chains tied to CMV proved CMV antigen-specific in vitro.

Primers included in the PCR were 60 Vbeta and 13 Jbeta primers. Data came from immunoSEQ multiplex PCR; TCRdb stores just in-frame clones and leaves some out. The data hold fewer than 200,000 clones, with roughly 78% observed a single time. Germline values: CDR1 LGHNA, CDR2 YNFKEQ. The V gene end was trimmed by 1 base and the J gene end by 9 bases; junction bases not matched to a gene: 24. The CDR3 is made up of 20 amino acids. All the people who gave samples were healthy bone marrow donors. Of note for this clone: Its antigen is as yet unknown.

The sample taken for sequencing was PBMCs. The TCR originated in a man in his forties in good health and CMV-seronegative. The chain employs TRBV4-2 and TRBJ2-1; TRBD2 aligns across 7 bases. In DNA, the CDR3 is TGTGCCAGCAGCCAAGGTCTGGTGGGAGGGCGGACCCGACAATTCAGTGAGCAGTTCTTC. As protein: CASSQGLVGGRTRQFSEQFF.